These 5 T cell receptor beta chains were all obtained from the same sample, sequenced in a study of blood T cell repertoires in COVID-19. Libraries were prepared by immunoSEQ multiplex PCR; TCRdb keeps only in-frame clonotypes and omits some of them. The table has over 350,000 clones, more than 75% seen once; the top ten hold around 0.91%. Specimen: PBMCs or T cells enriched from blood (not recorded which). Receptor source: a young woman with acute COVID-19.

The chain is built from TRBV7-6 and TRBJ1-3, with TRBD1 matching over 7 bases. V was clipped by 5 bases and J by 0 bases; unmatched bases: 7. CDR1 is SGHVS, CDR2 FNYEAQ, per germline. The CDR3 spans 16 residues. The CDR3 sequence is CASSVRRDSSGNTIYF. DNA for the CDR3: TGTGCCAGCAGCGTGCGCCGGGACAGCTCTGGAAACACCATATATTTT.

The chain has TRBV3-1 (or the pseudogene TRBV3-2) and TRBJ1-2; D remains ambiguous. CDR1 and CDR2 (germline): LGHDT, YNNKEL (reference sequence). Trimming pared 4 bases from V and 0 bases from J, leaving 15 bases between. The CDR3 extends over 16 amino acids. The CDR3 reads CASSRSAEGPNYGYTF. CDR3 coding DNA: TGTGCCAGCAGCCGATCCGCGGAGGGCCCTAACTATGGCTACACCTTC.

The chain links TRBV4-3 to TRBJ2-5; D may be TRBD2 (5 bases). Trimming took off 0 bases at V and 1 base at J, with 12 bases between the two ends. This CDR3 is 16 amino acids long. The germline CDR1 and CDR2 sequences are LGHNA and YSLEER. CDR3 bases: TGCGCCAGCAGCCAAGATTGGACGGGGTTCCAAGAGACCCAGTACTTC. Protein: CASSQDWTGFQETQYF.

CDR3 nucleotide sequence: TGTGCCACCTTCATCCGGGAATATAATTCACCCCTCCACTTT. Its protein product is CATFIREYNSPLHF. This chain connects TRBV24-1 to TRBJ1-6, with D uncertain. The CDR3 spans 14 residues. CDR1 and CDR2 (germline): KGHDR, SFDVKD. Trimming took off 9 bases at V and 4 bases at J, with 12 bases between the two ends.

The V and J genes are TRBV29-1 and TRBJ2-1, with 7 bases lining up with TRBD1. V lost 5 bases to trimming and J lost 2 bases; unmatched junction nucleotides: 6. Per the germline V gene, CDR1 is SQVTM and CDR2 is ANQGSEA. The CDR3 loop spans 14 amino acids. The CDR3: CSVLRDSPYNEQFF. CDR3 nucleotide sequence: TGCAGCGTTCTACGGGACAGTCCCTACAATGAGCAGTTCTTC.